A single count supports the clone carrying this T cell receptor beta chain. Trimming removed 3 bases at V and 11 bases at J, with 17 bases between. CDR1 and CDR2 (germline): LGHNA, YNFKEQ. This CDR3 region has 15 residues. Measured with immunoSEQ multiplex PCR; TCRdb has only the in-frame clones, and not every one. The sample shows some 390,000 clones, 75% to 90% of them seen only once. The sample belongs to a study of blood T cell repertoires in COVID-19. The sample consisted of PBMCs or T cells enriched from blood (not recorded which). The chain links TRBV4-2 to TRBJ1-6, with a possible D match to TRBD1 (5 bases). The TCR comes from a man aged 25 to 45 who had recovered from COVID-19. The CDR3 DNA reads TGTGCCAGCAGCCAGGACACCCGTGGGGAGGCACCCCTCCACTTT. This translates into CASSQDTRGEAPLHF.